A single T cell receptor (beta chain) is shown here with its context. These data belong to a study of CD8 T cells in Susac syndrome. Reverse transcription of about 0.45 to 1 ug RNA was performed with random hexamers. A single record per CDR3 protein comes from TCRdb applying MiXCR to the immunoSEQ multiplex PCR reads. Among approximately 200,000 distinct CDR3 sequences listed, 85% to 95% were seen once. The CDR3 is 16 amino acids. Germline CDR1 is GTSNPN and CDR2 is SVGIG (reference sequence). Trimming removed 0 bases from V and 4 bases from J; junction bases left unmatched: 9. The sequence was collected from a human donor with multiple sclerosis. The sequenced material came from CD4+ T cells from PBMCs. This chain links TRBV30 with TRBJ2-3, with 8 nucleotides matching TRBD2. The CDR3 nucleotides read TGTGCCTGGAGTGTTGCCGGGGGGGTTGTGGCAGATACGCAGTATTTT. Amino acid sequence: CAWSVAGGVVADTQYF.